These 21 T cell receptor beta chains came from one sample sequenced in a study of Ad26.COV2.S vaccination and SARS-CoV-2 variants. Treatment: roughly 19 received Ad26.COV2.S at low or high dose, single or two shots; roughly five received placebo; per-sample allocation not given. The investigators took samples on day 63 after the first vaccine or placebo injection. Sequencing used immunoSEQ multiplex PCR; TCRdb keeps in-frame clones, though not all of them. The data contain some 480,000 clones, around nine tenths of them singletons. Sequenced here: peripheral blood, sampled in a trial of Ad26.COV2.S vaccine versus placebo. These TCRs come from a person aged 18-65 years who received the Ad26.COV2.S COVID-19 vaccine or a placebo.

The CDR3 here is CASSLGQGAMGEQYF. CDR3 bases: TGTGCCAGCAGCTTGGGACAGGGCGCGATGGGGGAGCAGTACTTC. J is TRBJ2-7 and V is TRBV5-8; 7 positions match TRBD1. CDR1 is SGHTS, CDR2 YDEGEE, per germline. The V gene end was trimmed by 0 bases and the J gene end by 7 bases; junction bases not matched to a gene: 10. CDR3 length: 15 amino acids.

This sequence joins TRBV12-3 or TRBV12-4 and TRBJ2-7; D call uncertain. There are 13 residues in the CDR3. Between the trimmed V and J ends, which lost 5 bases and 3 bases, there was a span of 11 bases. This CDR3 reads CASSDTRNYEQYF. CDR3 nucleotides: TGTGCCAGCAGTGACACGAGAAACTACGAGCAGTACTTC.

The J gene is TRBJ2-2, the V gene TRBV18; 9 bases match TRBD1. V was clipped by 4 bases and J by 6 bases; unmatched bases: 6. The CDR3 has 15 amino acids. The germline V gene encodes CDR1 KGHSH and CDR2 LQKENI. CDR3 sequence reads: CASSRDRTGAGELFF. Written as DNA, the CDR3 is TGTGCCAGCTCACGGGACCGGACAGGGGCCGGGGAGCTGTTTTTT. The entire variable domain, with the rest obtained from reference TRBV18 and TRBJ2-2, is as follows: NAGVMQNPRHLVRRRGQEARLRCSPMKGHSHVYWYRQLPEEGLKFMVYLQKENIIDESGMPKERFSAEFPKEGPSILRIQQVVRGDSAAYFCASSRDRTGAGELFFGEGSRLTVL.

CDR3 nucleotides: TGTGCCAGCAGCTTGTGGCGCCAGTTCCATTTTGGAAACACCATATATTTT. Translating gives CASSLWRQFHFGNTIYF. The rearrangement uses TRBV5-8 and TRBJ1-3; the D is unclear. This CDR3 has 17 residues. The germline gives CDR1 SGHTS, CDR2 YDEGEE. V was clipped by 1 base and J by 3 bases, with 17 bases between them. The variable domain in full, with the rest retrieved from reference TRBV5-8 and TRBJ1-3, is EAGVTQSPTHLIKTRGQQATLRCSPISGHTSVYWYQQALGLGLQFLLWYDEGEERNRGNFPPRFSGRQFPNYSSELNVNALELEDSALYLCASSLWRQFHFGNTIYFGEGSWLTVV.

The rearrangement joins TRBV6-5 to TRBJ2-5; D remains ambiguous. Germline CDR1 and CDR2: MNHEY and SVGAGI. This CDR3 comprises 12 residues. Trimming removed 10 bases from V and 5 bases from J, with 14 bases in between. The CDR3 here is CATALRVETQYF. The CDR3 DNA reads TGTGCCACGGCCCTGAGAGTTGAGACCCAGTACTTC.

This clone was counted between two and nine times. The V call is TRBV9, the J call TRBJ2-2; no reliable D call. This CDR3 spans 12 amino acids. The ends were cut back, 0 bases at V and 7 bases at J, with 4 bases in the middle. The germline CDR1 and CDR2 sequences are SGDLS and YYNGEE. The CDR3 reads CASSVDVGELFF. CDR3 DNA sequence: TGTGCCAGCAGCGTAGATGTCGGGGAGCTGTTTTTT. Complete variable domain (other parts from reference TRBV9 and TRBJ2-2): DSGVTQTPKHLITATGQRVTLRCSPRSGDLSVYWYQQSLDQGLQFLIQYYNGEERAKGNILERFSAQQFPDLHSELNLSSLELGDSALYFCASSVDVGELFFGEGSRLTVL.

V gene TRBV5-4 combines with J gene TRBJ2-1, with 12 bases aligning to TRBD2. This CDR3 spans 17 amino acids. The germline CDR1 and CDR2 sequences are SGHNT and YYREEE (reference sequence). Trimming took 5 bases from V and 9 from J; bases not matched to a gene: 15. The CDR3 DNA reads TGTGCCAGCAGTCCACTTGCTAGCGGGAGGGCCTGGGGTGAGCAGTTCTTC. It encodes CASSPLASGRAWGEQFF.

The chain employs TRBV5-1 and TRBJ1-2; 10 nucleotides agree with TRBD1. V lost 3 bases and J lost 5; bases outside the gene matches: 1. The germline CDR1 and CDR2 sequences are SGHRS and YFSETQ. The CDR3 runs to 13 residues. The CDR3 DNA reads TGCGCCAGCAGCTCGGGACAGGGGTATGGCTACACCTTC. As protein: CASSSGQGYGYTF.

In this sample, this clone turned up a few times. This rearrangement joins TRBV19 to TRBJ2-2; 8 positions match TRBD2. CDR3 length: 15 residues. Germline loops: CDR1 LNHDA, CDR2 SQIVND (reference sequence). V was pared by 7 bases and J by 8 bases, with 12 bases of the junction left unmatched. The CDR3 is CASTGSGRVRGELFF. CDR3 sequence (DNA): TGTGCCAGTACTGGATCCGGGAGGGTACGTGGGGAGCTGTTTTTT.

CDR3 sequence: CATSDVAGWSAEQFF. Here the CDR3 DNA reads TGTGCCACCAGTGATGTAGCGGGATGGTCGGCTGAGCAGTTCTTC. The chain couples TRBV24-1 to TRBJ2-1, with TRBD2 identical over 8 bases. This CDR3 has 15 amino acids. With 3 bases clipped from V and 9 bases from J, the junction kept 9 bases outside the gene matches. Germline CDR1 and CDR2: KGHDR and SFDVKD.

The chain uses TRBV28 and TRBJ1-1, with D uncertain. The CDR3 runs to 11 residues. In germline, CDR1 is MDHEN, CDR2 SYDVKM. V was cut by 7 bases and J by 0 bases, with 3 bases left in between. CDR3 amino acids: CASKVNTEAFF. CDR3 nucleotides: TGTGCCAGCAAGGTGAACACTGAAGCTTTCTTT.

The J gene is TRBJ2-1, the V gene TRBV9; 8 bases map to TRBD1. Germline V gives CDR1 SGDLS, CDR2 YYNGEE. There are 15 residues in the CDR3. Trimming removed 2 bases from V and 7 bases from J; junction bases left unmatched: 8. The CDR3 region has the DNA TGTGCCAGCAGCGTTCAGGGGGCGCCGGTTAATGAGCAGTTCTTC. It codes for CASSVQGAPVNEQFF.

This clone was seen once. The gene calls are TRBV6-2 or TRBV6-3 and TRBJ2-1; D gene ambiguous. Looked up from germline, CDR1 is MNHEY and CDR2 is SVGEGT. V lost 5 bases, J lost 0 bases, and 14 bases lay in between. This CDR3 has 16 amino acids. The CDR3 bases are TGTGCCAGCAGTGACCAGACGGCTAGCTCCTACAATGAGCAGTTCTTC. Encoded protein: CASSDQTASSYNEQFF.

This clone was observed a few times. The genes are TRBV5-1 and TRBJ1-6; no clear D gene. Trimming took 0 bases from V and 9 from J, leaving 22 bases between them. There are 18 residues in the CDR3. The V gene's germline CDR1 is SGHRS and CDR2 YFSETQ. The CDR3 region has the DNA TGCGCCAGCAGCTTGGGGTTTGGCGGGCCGAGTTTCGGTTCACCCCTCCACTTT. The encoded protein is CASSLGFGGPSFGSPLHF. The entire variable domain, with the rest obtained from reference TRBV5-1 and TRBJ1-6, is as follows: KAGVTQTPRYLIKTRGQQVTLSCSPISGHRSVSWYQQTPGQGLQFLFEYFSETQRNKGNFPGRFSGRQFSNSRSEMNVSTLELGDSALYLCASSLGFGGPSFGSPLHFGNGTRLTVT.

The table lists this clone with a count of one. The chain employs TRBV9 and TRBJ2-3; tentatively, D is TRBD1 or TRBD2 (5 bases each). The CDR3 is 15 residues long. Deletions cut 4 bases from V and 6 bases from J, with 18 bases between. The germline CDR1 and CDR2 sequences are SGDLS and YYNGEE. The chain's CDR3 is CASSITGTALDTQYF. The CDR3 DNA sequence: TGTGCCAGCAGCATAACCGGGACCGCCCTTGATACGCAGTATTTT.

The V and J genes are TRBV30 and TRBJ2-1; D ambiguous. Germline-derived CDR1 and CDR2 are GTSNPN and SVGIG (reference sequence). V lost 3 bases to trimming and J lost 6 bases, with 12 bases between them. This CDR3 is built from 13 residues. CDR3 loop: CAWSDEYGNEQFF. The CDR3 DNA is TGTGCCTGGAGCGATGAATACGGCAATGAGCAGTTCTTC.

The gene calls are TRBV30 and TRBJ1-2; unclear D gene. Per germline, CDR1 GTSNPN and CDR2 SVGIG (reference sequence). This CDR3 is built from 15 residues. The V and J ends lost 4 bases and 5 bases respectively, with 20 bases between them. The CDR3 region is CAWNHPAEHHYGYTF. In DNA, the CDR3 is TGTGCCTGGAACCACCCCGCAGAGCACCATTATGGCTACACCTTC.

The chain uses TRBV7-8 and TRBJ2-2; possible D gene TRBD1, 5 bases. Trimming removed 5 bases at V and 3 bases at J, with 16 bases between. This CDR3 contains 16 residues. CDR1 and CDR2 (germline): SGHVS, FQNEAQ. The CDR3 reads CASSPRFVGDTGELFF. DNA for the CDR3: TGTGCCAGCAGCCCCCGTTTTGTAGGGGACACCGGGGAGCTGTTTTTT.

The chain recombines TRBV5-1 with TRBJ2-2, with 8 bases aligning to TRBD2. Germline V CDR1 and CDR2: SGHRS, YFSETQ. V dropped 1 base and J dropped 4; count of bases not matched to a gene: 3. The CDR3 totals 15 residues. The CDR3 DNA sequence: TGCGCCAGCAGCTTGACTAGCGGAGCCACCGGGGAGCTGTTTTTT. It translates to CASSLTSGATGELFF.

The chain carries TRBV5-1 and TRBJ2-1; no clear D gene. Germline-derived CDR1 and CDR2 are SGHRS and YFSETQ. V lost 5 bases and J 8 bases, leaving 17 bases between the germline ends. The CDR3 totals 14 residues. The CDR3 DNA sequence: TGCGCCAGCAGGGGTGGGGTTACTATCTATGAGCAGTTCTTC. Protein sequence: CASRGGVTIYEQFF. Variable domain in full (rest from reference TRBV5-1 and TRBJ2-1): KAGVTQTPRYLIKTRGQQVTLSCSPISGHRSVSWYQQTPGQGLQFLFEYFSETQRNKGNFPGRFSGRQFSNSRSEMNVSTLELGDSALYLCASRGGVTIYEQFFGPGTRLTVL.

This clone appeared once. The chain carries TRBV2 and TRBJ2-1; D not certain. V shed 5 bases and J shed 7 bases, with 6 bases lying between them. Germline CDR1 is SNHLY and CDR2 is FYNNEI. This CDR3 region has 11 residues. In DNA, the CDR3 is TGTGCCAGCAGTCCTCAAAATGAGCAGTTCTTC. It encodes CASSPQNEQFF.